This is a list of T cell receptor beta chains from one sample in a study of CD8+CD57+ T cells in acquired aplastic anemia. TCRdb reprocessed the reads via MiXCR and lists one record per CDR3 protein. The sample lists some 160,000 distinct CDR3 sequences, roughly 43% occurring once. Sequencing was done on a sample of sorted CD4+, CD8+, or CD8+CD57+ T cells (not recorded which) from PBMCs. All receptors come from a human donor with aplastic anemia. Both conserved end residues are part of each CDR3. D genes are given only for firm matches. Clone size appears in some rows only: once, few, many, or a class for an expanded clone.

V gene	J gene	D gene	clone size	CDR3 DNA	CDR3 protein
TRBV27	TRBJ1-5	.	few	TGTGCCAGCAGTATGGTAAATCAGCCCCAGCATTTT	CASSMVNQPQHF
TRBV24-1	TRBJ2-2	TRBD2	.	TGTGCCACCAGATCAGCGGGGAACACGAACACCGGGGAGCTGTTTTTT	CATRSAGNTNTGELFF
TRBV3-1	TRBJ1-1	TRBD1	many	TGTGCCAGCAGCCAAGGACAGGGCCTATCTGAAGCTTTCTTT	CASSQGQGLSEAFF
TRBV2	TRBJ1-6	.	many	TGTGCCAGCAGTGGCGGCCAACGTTCACCCCTCCACTTT	CASSGGQRSPLHF
TRBV20-1	TRBJ2-7	.	.	TGCAGTGCTTCCCCCGAGGGCGAGCAGTACTTC	CSASPEGEQYF
TRBV5-4	TRBJ2-2	TRBD2	many	TGTGCCAGCAGCGCTGGACTAGCAGGCGGGGAGCTGTTTTTT	CASSAGLAGGELFF
TRBV29-1	TRBJ2-3	TRBD2	.	TGCAGCGTCTTAGCGGGGGGGCATCTCACAGATACGCAGTATTTT	CSVLAGGHLTDTQYF
TRBV19	TRBJ1-1	TRBD1	.	TGTGCCATAACGGGACAGGGGAAGAACACTGAAGCTTTCTTT	CAITGQGKNTEAFF
TRBV2	TRBJ1-2	.	few	TGTGCCAGCAGTGAAGGGGGGAAAAGTATTGGCTACACCTTC	CASSEGGKSIGYTF
TRBV28	TRBJ1-1	.	.	TGTGCCAGCAGTGGGCCGGGGGCTAAGACTGAAGCTTTCTTT	CASSGPGAKTEAFF
TRBV20-1	TRBJ1-4	.	few	TGCAGTGCTCCAAAAGACAGTAGCGCCAATGAAAAACTGTTTTTT	CSAPKDSSANEKLFF
TRBV5-4	TRBJ2-7	.	many	TGTGCCAGCTCCGGGTCCTCCCTATACGAGCAGTACTTC	CASSGSSLYEQYF
TRBV6-1	TRBJ2-7	.	once	TGTGCCAGCAGGCTAGCCCACCGTACCTACGAGCAGTACTTC	CASRLAHRTYEQYF
TRBV20-1	TRBJ2-2	TRBD2	many	TGCAGTGCTAGAGGTGCTAGCGGGAAGAACACCGGGGAGCTGTTTTTT	CSARGASGKNTGELFF
TRBV2	TRBJ1-6	.	many	TGTGCCAGCAGTGACAATTACCCTGGCAGGAGCTCCTATAATTCACCCCTCCACTTT	CASSDNYPGRSSYNSPLHF
TRBV29-1	TRBJ2-7	TRBD2	.	TGCAGCGTTGAAAACCTAGCGGGAGGGAACTACGAGCAGTACTTC	CSVENLAGGNYEQYF
TRBV29-1	TRBJ2-7	TRBD1	.	TGCAGCGTTGCAGCCACAGGGGACTCCTACGAGCAGTACTTC	CSVAATGDSYEQYF
TRBV2	TRBJ1-2	.	many	TGTGCCAGCAGTGAAATCAACTATGGCTACACCTTC	CASSEINYGYTF
TRBV2	TRBJ2-5	.	few	TGTGCCAACACATGGTTAGGCGGGCAAGAGACCCAGTACTTC	CANTWLGGQETQYF
TRBV9	TRBJ2-3	.	.	TGTGCCAGCAGCGATGGACAGCGCACAGATACGCAGTATTTT	CASSDGQRTDTQYF
TRBV19	TRBJ2-1	TRBD2	many	TGTGCCAGTAGCCGCGGGACTAGCGGGGGTCCTGAGCAGTTCTTC	CASSRGTSGGPEQFF
TRBV11-2	TRBJ2-7	TRBD2	.	TGTGCCAGCGCGTCAGGATACGGGAGGTACTCCTACGAGCAGTACTTC	CASASGYGRYSYEQYF
TRBV2	TRBJ2-7	.	many	TGTGCCAGCAGGGCCGACGAACAGAAGCAGTACTTC	CASRADEQKQYF
TRBV3-1	TRBJ2-7	TRBD1	many	TGTGCCAGCAGCCAGCAAGACAGGGGGTACGAGCAGTACTTC	CASSQQDRGYEQYF
TRBV10-3	TRBJ2-3	.	few	TGTGCCACCACATTAGGGGTTGGTAGCACAGATACGCAGTATTTT	CATTLGVGSTDTQYF
TRBV5-1	TRBJ1-1	.	many	TGCGCCAGCAGCCACGGTACACGGGGCACTGAAGCTTTCTTT	CASSHGTRGTEAFF
TRBV6-1	TRBJ1-4	.	few	TGTGCCAGCGGTAGGACCGCAACTAATGAAAAACTGTTTTTT	CASGRTATNEKLFF
TRBV2	TRBJ1-1	.	many	TGTGCAGCACGGGGGGAGGGGAACACTGAAGCTTTCTTT	CAARGEGNTEAFF
TRBV29-1	TRBJ2-7	.	.	TGCAGCTGCTTCGGGGGTGAGTCCTACGAGCAGTACTTC	CSCFGGESYEQYF
TRBV5-6	TRBJ2-7	.	many	TGTGCCAGCAGCTCCCCCACCGGGACCGCCGTCTACGAGCAGTACTTC	CASSSPTGTAVYEQYF
TRBV19	TRBJ2-7	TRBD2	.	TGTGCCTGGAGTGTTGCGGGAGGGCCCTACGAGCAGTACTTC	CAWSVAGGPYEQYF
TRBV7-6	TRBJ2-7	.	many	TGTGCCAGCAGCCCCTTGACAGATAGGAGCTACGAGCAGTACTTC	CASSPLTDRSYEQYF
TRBV20-1	TRBJ2-5	.	many	TGCAGTGCAGGGGATCCGACTGAGTACCAAGAGACCCAGTACTTC	CSAGDPTEYQETQYF
TRBV10-3	TRBJ2-7	.	.	TGTGCCAGCAGTTACGCGGCAGGGGAAAGCTCCTACGAGCAGTACTTC	CASSYAAGESSYEQYF
TRBV19	TRBJ1-1	.	many	TGTGCCAGTAGCGAGCCGTACAGGGCGACTGAAGCTTTCTTT	CASSEPYRATEAFF
TRBV19	TRBJ2-2	.	many	TGTGCCACCCGGGCCGCGGGGACCGGGGAGCTGTTTTTT	CATRAAGTGELFF
TRBV15	TRBJ2-2	.	many	TGTGCCACCAGCAGAAGGGGACCCGGGGAGCTGTTTTTT	CATSRRGPGELFF
TRBV24-1	TRBJ2-7	.	many	TGTGCCACCAGTGACTCAGGACACTACGAGCAGTACTTC	CATSDSGHYEQYF
TRBV19	TRBJ2-1	.	few	TGTGCCAGTAGTTTCCTCCCACGGGGGCAGGGTCTCCCTAATGAGCAGTTCTTC	CASSFLPRGQGLPNEQFF
TRBV7-3	TRBJ1-5	TRBD1	.	TGTGCCAGCAGCTATACAGGGGGCTGGGGTCAGCCCCAGCATTTT	CASSYTGGWGQPQHF
TRBV20-1	TRBJ1-1	.	many	TGCAGTGCTATGGCAATGAACACTGAAGCTTTCTTT	CSAMAMNTEAFF
TRBV7-9	TRBJ2-7	.	few	TGTGCCAGCAGCCTTAGGGGGTTCGAGCAGTACTTC	CASSLRGFEQYF
TRBV4-2	TRBJ1-1	.	many	TGTGCCAGCAGCCAAGTAGGAGTAGAGGAGAGTCAAGCTTTCTTT	CASSQVGVEESQAFF
TRBV7-6	TRBJ1-2	TRBD1	many	TGTGCCAGCAGCATCGACAGGGGGACTGGCTACACCTTC	CASSIDRGTGYTF
TRBV20-1	TRBJ2-1	TRBD2	many	TGCAGTGCTAGCGGCCGGGAGGGGGACTACAATGAGCAGTTCTTC	CSASGREGDYNEQFF
TRBV20-1	TRBJ2-1	.	.	TGCAGTGCTAGAGTGGCCGACAATGAGCAGTTCTTC	CSARVADNEQFF
TRBV2	TRBJ1-2	TRBD1	.	TGTGCCATCCGGGACAGCCGCGTTTATGGCTACACCTTC	CAIRDSRVYGYTF
TRBV9	TRBJ2-5	TRBD2	many	TGTGCCAGCAGCGTAGCTACGTTTGGGACTACTCAAGAGACCCAGTACTTC	CASSVATFGTTQETQYF
TRBV2	TRBJ1-1	.	.	TGTGCCAGCAGTGACATCCAAGGATTGGAGTGGGACACTGAAGCTTTCTTT	CASSDIQGLEWDTEAFF
TRBV7-8	TRBJ1-3	.	once	TGTGCCAGCAGCTTAGCTTGGCAGGGGAGTGGAAACACCATATATTTT	CASSLAWQGSGNTIYF
TRBV10-1	TRBJ2-7	.	.	TGCGCCAGCAGTGAGTCGGCAGCCTACGAGCAGTACTTC	CASSESAAYEQYF
TRBV2	TRBJ2-5	TRBD2	.	TGTGCCAGCAGCTCTCTAGCGGGGGAGAAAGAGACCCAGTACTTC	CASSSLAGEKETQYF
TRBV5-1	TRBJ2-2	.	many	TGCGCCAGCAGCTTGGAGGCCAATTCATACGCGAACACCGGGGAGCTGTTTTTT	CASSLEANSYANTGELFF
TRBV6-6	TRBJ2-7	.	many	TGTGCCAGCAGTATTTCTAGCGAGAGCTACGAGCAGTACTTC	CASSISSESYEQYF
TRBV6-5	TRBJ2-7	.	many	TGTGCCAGCAGTTGGGGGGGCAGTCAAGGGGCCTACGAGCAGTACTTC	CASSWGGSQGAYEQYF
TRBV10-3	TRBJ2-2	TRBD1	.	TGTGCCATCTCCGGGACAGGGACTGGGGAGCTGTTTTTT	CAISGTGTGELFF